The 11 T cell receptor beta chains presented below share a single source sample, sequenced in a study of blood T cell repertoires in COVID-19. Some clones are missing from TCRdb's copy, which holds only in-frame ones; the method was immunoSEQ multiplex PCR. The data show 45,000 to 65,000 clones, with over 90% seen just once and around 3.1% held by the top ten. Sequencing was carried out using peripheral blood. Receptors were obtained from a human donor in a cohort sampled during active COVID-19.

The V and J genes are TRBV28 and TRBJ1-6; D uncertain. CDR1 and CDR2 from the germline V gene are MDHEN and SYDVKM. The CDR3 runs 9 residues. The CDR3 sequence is CAPEGPLHF. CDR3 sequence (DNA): TGTGCGCCCGAGGGACCCCTCCACTTT.

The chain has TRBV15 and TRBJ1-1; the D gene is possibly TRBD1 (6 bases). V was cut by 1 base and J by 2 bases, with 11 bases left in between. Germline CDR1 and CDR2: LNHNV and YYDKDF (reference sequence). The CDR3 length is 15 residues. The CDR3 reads CATSRGNRVNTEAFF. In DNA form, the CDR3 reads TGTGCCACCAGCAGAGGAAACAGGGTAAACACTGAAGCTTTCTTT.

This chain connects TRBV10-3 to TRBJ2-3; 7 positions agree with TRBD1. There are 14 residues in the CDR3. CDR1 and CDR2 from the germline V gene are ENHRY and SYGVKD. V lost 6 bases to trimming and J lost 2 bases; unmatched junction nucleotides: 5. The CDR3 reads CAIRPGQNTDTQYF. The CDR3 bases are TGTGCCATCAGACCGGGACAGAACACAGATACGCAGTATTTT.

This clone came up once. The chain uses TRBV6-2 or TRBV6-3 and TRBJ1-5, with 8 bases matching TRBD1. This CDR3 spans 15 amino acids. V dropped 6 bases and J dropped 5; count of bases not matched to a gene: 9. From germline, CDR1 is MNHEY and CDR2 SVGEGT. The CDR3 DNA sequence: TGTGCCAGCAGCAGGGACAGGACACTACATCAGCCCCAGCATTTT. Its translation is CASSRDRTLHQPQHF.

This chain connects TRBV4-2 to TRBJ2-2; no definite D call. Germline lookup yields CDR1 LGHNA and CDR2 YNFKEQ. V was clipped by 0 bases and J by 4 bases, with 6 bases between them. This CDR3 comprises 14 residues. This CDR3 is CASSQDWSTGELFF. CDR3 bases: TGTGCCAGCAGCCAAGATTGGAGCACCGGGGAGCTGTTTTTT.

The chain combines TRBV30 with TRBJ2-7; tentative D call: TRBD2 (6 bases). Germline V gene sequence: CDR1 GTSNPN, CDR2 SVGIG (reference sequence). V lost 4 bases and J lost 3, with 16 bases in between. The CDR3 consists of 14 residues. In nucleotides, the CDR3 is TGTGCCTGGACTCCCGGGGGATCACTCTACGAGCAGTACTTC. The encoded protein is CAWTPGGSLYEQYF.

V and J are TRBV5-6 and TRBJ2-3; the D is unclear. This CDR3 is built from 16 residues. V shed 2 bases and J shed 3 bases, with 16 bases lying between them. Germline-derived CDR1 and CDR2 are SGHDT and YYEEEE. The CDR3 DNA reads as TGTGCCAGCAGCTTCGCAACAACGTCCCAGACAGATACGCAGTATTTT. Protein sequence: CASSFATTSQTDTQYF. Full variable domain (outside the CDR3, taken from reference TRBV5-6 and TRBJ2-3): DAGVTQSPTHLIKTRGQQVTLRCSPKSGHDTVSWYQQALGQGPQFIFQYYEEEERQRGNFPDRFSGHQFPNYSSELNVNALLLGDSALYLCASSFATTSQTDTQYFGPGTRLTVL.

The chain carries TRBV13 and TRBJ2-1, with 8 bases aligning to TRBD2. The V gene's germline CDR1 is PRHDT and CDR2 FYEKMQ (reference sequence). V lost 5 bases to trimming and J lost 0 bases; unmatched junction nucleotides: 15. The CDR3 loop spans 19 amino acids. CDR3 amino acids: CASSQLKSPSGPSYNEQFF. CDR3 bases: TGTGCCAGCAGCCAGCTTAAATCCCCTAGCGGGCCCTCCTACAATGAGCAGTTCTTC.

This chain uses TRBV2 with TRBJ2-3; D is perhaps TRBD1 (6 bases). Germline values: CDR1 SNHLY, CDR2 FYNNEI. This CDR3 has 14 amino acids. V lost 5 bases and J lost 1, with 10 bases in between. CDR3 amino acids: CASSFRGRTDTQYF. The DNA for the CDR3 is TGTGCCAGCAGTTTCAGGGGTCGCACAGATACGCAGTATTTT.

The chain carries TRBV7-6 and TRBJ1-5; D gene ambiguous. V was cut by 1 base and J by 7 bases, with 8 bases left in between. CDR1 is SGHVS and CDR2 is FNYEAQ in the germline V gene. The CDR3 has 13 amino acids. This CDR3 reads CASSLGLGQPQHF. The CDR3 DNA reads TGTGCCAGCAGCTTAGGTCTAGGCCAGCCCCAGCATTTT.

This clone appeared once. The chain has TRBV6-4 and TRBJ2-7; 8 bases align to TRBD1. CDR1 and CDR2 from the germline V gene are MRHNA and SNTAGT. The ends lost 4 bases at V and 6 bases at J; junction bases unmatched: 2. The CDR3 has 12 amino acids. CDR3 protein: CASSGTGCEQYV. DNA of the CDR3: TGTGCCAGCAGTGGGACAGGGTGCGAGCAGTACGTC.